Listed below are T cell receptor beta chains from one sample, sequenced in a study of blood T cell repertoires in COVID-19. The protocol was immunoSEQ multiplex PCR, while the TCRdb copy is restricted to in-frame clones and leaves out a portion. This sample has some 260,000 clones; around 90% occur once, and the top ten carry approximately 1.3%. What was sequenced was peripheral blood. These receptors were collected from a man older than 75 with acute or convalescent COVID-19. Each CDR3 is given with its conserved first and last residue. The order of the fields is J gene, clone size, V gene, D gene, CDR3 protein, CDR3 DNA. A D gene is named only where the DNA matches it firmly. The size of a clone is reported for some rows only, either as once, few or many, or as a class for expanded clones.

j_gene: TRBJ1-1
abundance: NA
v_gene: TRBV5-1
d_gene: NA
CDR3aa: CASSLGSGVGTEAFF
CDR3nt: TGCGCCAGCAGCTTGGGATCCGGGGTGGGCACTGAAGCTTTCTTT

j_gene: TRBJ1-1
abundance: NA
v_gene: TRBV3-1/TRBV3-2
d_gene: TRBD1
CDR3aa: CASSQRQGDTEAFF
CDR3nt: TGTGCCAGCAGCCAGAGACAGGGTGACACTGAAGCTTTCTTT

j_gene: TRBJ1-2
abundance: NA
v_gene: TRBV7-2
d_gene: TRBD1
CDR3aa: CASSPGQGNYGYTF
CDR3nt: TGTGCCAGCAGCCCCGGACAGGGAAACTATGGCTACACCTTC

j_gene: TRBJ1-2
abundance: NA
v_gene: TRBV7-8
d_gene: TRBD1
CDR3aa: CASSEWTGSGYTF
CDR3nt: TGTGCCAGCAGCGAGTGGACAGGGAGTGGCTACACCTTC

j_gene: TRBJ2-7
abundance: NA
v_gene: TRBV19
d_gene: TRBD1
CDR3aa: CASSIGTGTYEQYF
CDR3nt: TGTGCCAGTAGTATAGGGACAGGGACCTACGAGCAGTACTTC

j_gene: TRBJ2-3
abundance: once
v_gene: TRBV9
d_gene: NA
CDR3aa: CASSVDGSGSTDTQYF
CDR3nt: TGTGCCAGCAGCGTAGATGGGTCGGGGAGCACAGATACGCAGTATTTT

j_gene: TRBJ1-5
abundance: NA
v_gene: TRBV6-5
d_gene: TRBD1
CDR3aa: CASSPDRGQMKPQHF
CDR3nt: TGTGCCAGCAGTCCCGACAGGGGGCAAATGAAGCCCCAGCATTTT

j_gene: TRBJ1-4
abundance: NA
v_gene: TRBV3-1/TRBV3-2
d_gene: NA
CDR3aa: CASSPQMNEKLFF
CDR3nt: TGTGCCAGCAGCCCTCAGATGAATGAAAAACTGTTTTTT

j_gene: TRBJ2-2
abundance: NA
v_gene: TRBV4-1
d_gene: NA
CDR3aa: CASSQDLGDANTGELFF
CDR3nt: TGCGCCAGCAGCCAAGATTTGGGAGACGCGAACACCGGGGAGCTGTTTTTT

j_gene: TRBJ2-5
abundance: few
v_gene: TRBV7-9
d_gene: TRBD1
CDR3aa: CASSGLPGGQETQYF
CDR3nt: TGTGCCAGCAGCGGCTTGCCAGGGGGCCAAGAGACCCAGTACTTC

j_gene: TRBJ1-2
abundance: few
v_gene: TRBV5-5
d_gene: NA
CDR3aa: CASSIGLSYGYTF
CDR3nt: TGTGCCAGCAGCATTGGACTGAGTTATGGCTACACCTTC

j_gene: TRBJ1-2
abundance: NA
v_gene: TRBV5-1
d_gene: NA
CDR3aa: CASSLVGGSYGYTF
CDR3nt: TGCGCCAGCAGCTTGGTTGGAGGGAGCTATGGCTACACCTTC

j_gene: TRBJ2-3
abundance: once
v_gene: TRBV5-1
d_gene: NA
CDR3aa: CASSLERVKGDTQYF
CDR3nt: TGCGCCAGCAGCTTGGAGCGGGTCAAAGGGGATACGCAGTATTTT

j_gene: TRBJ1-4
abundance: NA
v_gene: TRBV6-5
d_gene: NA
CDR3aa: CATGTRFATNEKLFF
CDR3nt: TGTGCCACCGGGACAAGATTTGCAACTAATGAAAAACTGTTTTTT

j_gene: TRBJ2-1
abundance: NA
v_gene: TRBV5-1
d_gene: TRBD2
CDR3aa: CASSPLTSGGANEQFF
CDR3nt: TGCGCCAGCAGCCCTCTGACTAGCGGGGGGGCGAATGAGCAGTTCTTC

j_gene: TRBJ2-4
abundance: NA
v_gene: TRBV5-8
d_gene: NA
CDR3aa: CASSSGLAKNIQYF
CDR3nt: TGTGCCAGCAGCTCAGGGCTAGCCAAAAACATTCAGTACTTC

j_gene: TRBJ1-1
abundance: few
v_gene: TRBV11-3
d_gene: NA
CDR3aa: CASSLDRGTEAFF
CDR3nt: TGTGCCAGCAGCTTAGACAGGGGCACTGAAGCTTTCTTT

j_gene: TRBJ2-2
abundance: few
v_gene: TRBV27
d_gene: TRBD2
CDR3aa: CASSLRLAGASTGELFF
CDR3nt: TGTGCCAGCAGTTTACGTCTAGCGGGGGCCAGCACCGGGGAGCTGTTTTTT

j_gene: TRBJ1-2
abundance: NA
v_gene: TRBV9
d_gene: NA
CDR3aa: CASSVDGEYGLGGYTF
CDR3nt: TGTGCCAGCAGCGTAGACGGGGAATACGGGCTTGGTGGCTACACCTTC

j_gene: TRBJ2-3
abundance: NA
v_gene: TRBV28
d_gene: NA
CDR3aa: CASSSGLPSTDTQYF
CDR3nt: TGTGCCAGCAGCTCAGGACTACCCAGCACAGATACGCAGTATTTT

j_gene: TRBJ1-2
abundance: NA
v_gene: TRBV3-1/TRBV3-2
d_gene: TRBD1
CDR3aa: CASRTTGGPSGYTF
CDR3nt: TGTGCCAGCAGGACCACAGGGGGCCCTTCGGGCTACACCTTC

j_gene: TRBJ1-2
abundance: NA
v_gene: TRBV14
d_gene: TRBD1
CDR3aa: CASSLGTVTNYGYTF
CDR3nt: TGTGCCAGCAGCCTCGGGACAGTTACTAACTATGGCTACACCTTC

j_gene: TRBJ2-7
abundance: NA
v_gene: TRBV2
d_gene: NA
CDR3aa: CASSWGEPSYEQYF
CDR3nt: TGTGCCAGCTCATGGGGGGAACCAAGCTACGAGCAGTACTTC

j_gene: TRBJ1-1
abundance: NA
v_gene: TRBV10-3
d_gene: NA
CDR3aa: CAISGQQNTEAFF
CDR3nt: TGTGCCATCAGCGGACAGCAGAACACTGAAGCTTTCTTT

j_gene: TRBJ1-4
abundance: NA
v_gene: TRBV28
d_gene: TRBD1
CDR3aa: CASSPRGTGIGEKLFF
CDR3nt: TGTGCCAGCAGTCCCCGAGGGACAGGGATAGGGGAAAAACTGTTTTTT

j_gene: TRBJ1-6
abundance: NA
v_gene: TRBV5-5
d_gene: TRBD1
CDR3aa: CASSRTGAYNSPLHF
CDR3nt: TGTGCCAGCAGCCGGACAGGGGCCTATAATTCACCCCTCCACTTT

j_gene: TRBJ1-2
abundance: NA
v_gene: TRBV7-2
d_gene: NA
CDR3aa: CASSLARTEAYTF
CDR3nt: TGTGCCAGCAGCTTAGCGCGAACCGAGGCCTACACCTTC

j_gene: TRBJ1-5
abundance: NA
v_gene: TRBV6-5
d_gene: NA
CDR3aa: CASWSMNQPQHF
CDR3nt: TGTGCCAGCTGGAGCATGAATCAGCCCCAGCATTTT

j_gene: TRBJ1-3
abundance: NA
v_gene: TRBV5-1
d_gene: TRBD1
CDR3aa: CASGETGTGNTIYF
CDR3nt: TGCGCCAGCGGAGAGACAGGGACCGGAAACACCATATATTTT

j_gene: TRBJ1-5
abundance: NA
v_gene: TRBV2
d_gene: TRBD1
CDR3aa: CASTLGQGYQPQHF
CDR3nt: TGTGCCAGCACCCTGGGACAGGGGTATCAGCCCCAGCATTTT

j_gene: TRBJ2-3
abundance: NA
v_gene: TRBV2
d_gene: TRBD1
CDR3aa: CASSDRRAGGGNTDTQYF
CDR3nt: TGTGCCAGCAGTGATAGAAGGGCAGGGGGTGGTAACACAGATACGCAGTATTTT

j_gene: TRBJ2-5
abundance: NA
v_gene: TRBV18
d_gene: NA
CDR3aa: CASSPGQGETQYF
CDR3nt: TGTGCCAGCTCACCAGGACAAGGGGAGACCCAGTACTTC

j_gene: TRBJ1-2
abundance: NA
v_gene: TRBV29-1
d_gene: NA
CDR3aa: CSATTQGNYGYTF
CDR3nt: TGCAGCGCGACTACCCAGGGGAACTATGGCTACACCTTC

j_gene: TRBJ2-1
abundance: NA
v_gene: TRBV7-7
d_gene: NA
CDR3aa: CASVDTYNEQFF
CDR3nt: TGTGCTAGCGTGGACACCTACAATGAGCAGTTCTTC

j_gene: TRBJ1-2
abundance: NA
v_gene: TRBV28
d_gene: TRBD1
CDR3aa: CASRETGGRYGYTF
CDR3nt: TGTGCCAGCCGCGAGACAGGGGGGAGGTATGGCTACACCTTC

j_gene: TRBJ1-2
abundance: NA
v_gene: TRBV10-3
d_gene: TRBD1
CDR3aa: CAISPDRARYTF
CDR3nt: TGTGCCATCAGTCCCGACAGGGCGCGCTACACCTTC

j_gene: TRBJ1-4
abundance: few
v_gene: TRBV28
d_gene: NA
CDR3aa: CASSLQGLTNEKLFF
CDR3nt: TGTGCCAGCAGTTTACAGGGGTTAACTAATGAAAAACTGTTTTTT

j_gene: TRBJ1-1
abundance: NA
v_gene: TRBV19
d_gene: NA
CDR3aa: CASSIEGGAEAFF
CDR3nt: TGTGCCAGTAGTATCGAGGGTGGCGCTGAAGCTTTCTTT

j_gene: TRBJ2-3
abundance: NA
v_gene: TRBV9
d_gene: TRBD1
CDR3aa: CASSVRQGGSHTDTQYF
CDR3nt: TGTGCCAGCAGCGTAAGACAGGGTGGATCCCACACAGATACGCAGTATTTT

j_gene: TRBJ2-1
abundance: NA
v_gene: TRBV3-1/TRBV3-2
d_gene: NA
CDR3aa: CASSPDASSYNEQFF
CDR3nt: TGTGCCAGCAGCCCCGATGCCAGCTCCTACAATGAGCAGTTCTTC

j_gene: TRBJ2-5
abundance: NA
v_gene: TRBV19
d_gene: NA
CDR3aa: CASSAQVQETQYF
CDR3nt: TGTGCCAGTAGTGCACAGGTCCAAGAGACCCAGTACTTC

j_gene: TRBJ2-3
abundance: NA
v_gene: TRBV24-1
d_gene: NA
CDR3aa: CATSDRSSTDTQYF
CDR3nt: TGTGCCACCAGTGATAGGAGTAGCACAGATACGCAGTATTTT

j_gene: TRBJ1-5
abundance: NA
v_gene: TRBV5-1
d_gene: TRBD1
CDR3aa: CASSIEGASNQPQHF
CDR3nt: TGCGCCAGCAGCATTGAGGGGGCGAGCAATCAGCCCCAGCATTTT

j_gene: TRBJ1-1
abundance: NA
v_gene: TRBV5-6
d_gene: NA
CDR3aa: CASSLGFTVNTEAFF
CDR3nt: TGTGCCAGCAGCTTGGGATTTACAGTGAACACTGAAGCTTTCTTT

j_gene: TRBJ1-5
abundance: NA
v_gene: TRBV6-5
d_gene: NA
CDR3aa: CAEQEGSNQPQHF
CDR3nt: TGTGCCGAGCAGGAGGGGAGCAATCAGCCCCAGCATTTT

j_gene: TRBJ2-4
abundance: NA
v_gene: TRBV3-1/TRBV3-2
d_gene: NA
CDR3aa: CASSQGGSAKNIQYF
CDR3nt: TGTGCCAGCAGCCAAGGGGGCTCTGCCAAAAACATTCAGTACTTC

j_gene: TRBJ2-5
abundance: few
v_gene: TRBV7-9
d_gene: TRBD1
CDR3aa: CASSLETGVQETQYF
CDR3nt: TGTGCCAGCAGCTTAGAGACAGGGGTTCAAGAGACCCAGTACTTC

j_gene: TRBJ1-2
abundance: NA
v_gene: TRBV24-1
d_gene: TRBD1
CDR3aa: CAAGGTASNYGYTF
CDR3nt: TGTGCCGCAGGCGGGACAGCTTCTAACTATGGCTACACCTTC

j_gene: TRBJ1-2
abundance: NA
v_gene: TRBV19
d_gene: NA
CDR3aa: CASSIDAGYGYTF
CDR3nt: TGTGCCAGTAGTATAGATGCAGGCTATGGCTACACCTTC

j_gene: TRBJ2-2
abundance: NA
v_gene: TRBV6-5
d_gene: TRBD1
CDR3aa: CASSYRRDRYPGELFF
CDR3nt: TGTGCCAGCAGTTACCGCCGGGACAGGTACCCCGGGGAGCTGTTTTTT